The subject of this entry is one T cell receptor beta chain. Its specificity is not known. CDR1 is SGHVS and CDR2 is FNYEAQ in the germline V gene. V lost 3 bases and J lost 4; bases outside the gene matches: 14. This CDR3 region has 18 residues. The data were taken from a study of cytomegalovirus exposure and HLA in healthy donors. General study points: Both high specificity and high sensitivity reportedly marked the classifier's diagnosis of cytomegalovirus status. There were a few CMV-associated chains whose specificity for CMV antigens was confirmed in vitro.

Produced via immunoSEQ multiplex PCR; TCRdb's table is partial and in-frame only. The sample includes over 60,000 clones, approximately 93% of them seen just once. The sequencing input was PBMCs. The source of this sequence is a man younger than 35 in good health and CMV-seropositive. J is TRBJ2-2 and V is TRBV7-6, with TRBD1 matching over 7 bases. In DNA, the CDR3 is TGTGCCAGCAGCTTGAGGGGTACGGTCGGGACAGTCACCGGGGAGCTGTTTTTT. This encodes CASSLRGTVGTVTGELFF.